Here is one T cell receptor beta chain with its context. Ten or more counts support this clonotype. Its binding antigen is unknown. No base qualities exist here, and no much larger clone lies one base off it. Sequenced on an Illumina HiSeq 1500. TCRdb itself trimmed the public reads at Q25 with fastp, ran MiXCR and retained productive beta chains. Each entry is one CDR3 protein sequence, shown with its most common DNA and genes. For this sample there are roughly 130,000 distinct CDR3 sequences; roughly 8.2% appear just once. The ten largest clonotypes hold about a tenth of the sample. This sample was included in a study of T cell repertoires in cytomegalovirus infection (dated by TCRdb to the late 2010s). With respect to the entire study: Donor HLA type was relevant to the analysis, because carriage of CMV infection together with the matching HLA type was indicated by public TCR beta signatures. Overall results and qualifications from the work: In the ex vivo response, HLA-C-restricted CMV-specific TCR beta clonotypes were dominant, and in two of eight donors the single most frequent clonotype came from this HLA-C-restricted group. Cumulative frequency of public TCR beta family members discriminated carriers of CMV infection plus the relevant HLA type in this cohort and an independent approximately 350-donor cohort.

CDR1 SGHTA and CDR2 FQGNSA are derived from the germline V gene. Germline trimming: 1 base from V, 9 bases from J; junction bases outside gene matches: 2. The CDR3 covers 15 residues, taking in both the cysteine and the phenylalanine. The kept DNA is CDR3 alone, 45 bases in frame from the first base. The clonotype comes from a human donor in good health (CMV status not recorded). Some clones in this sample may be carry-over from other donors' samples. The sequence links TRBV7-2 to TRBJ1-6; 11 junctional bases match TRBD1. The sample comprised PBMCs. The CDR3 in this case is CASSLGGTGGSPLHF. The base sequence is TGTGCCAGCAGCTTAGGGGGGACAGGGGGTTCACCCCTCCACTTT.